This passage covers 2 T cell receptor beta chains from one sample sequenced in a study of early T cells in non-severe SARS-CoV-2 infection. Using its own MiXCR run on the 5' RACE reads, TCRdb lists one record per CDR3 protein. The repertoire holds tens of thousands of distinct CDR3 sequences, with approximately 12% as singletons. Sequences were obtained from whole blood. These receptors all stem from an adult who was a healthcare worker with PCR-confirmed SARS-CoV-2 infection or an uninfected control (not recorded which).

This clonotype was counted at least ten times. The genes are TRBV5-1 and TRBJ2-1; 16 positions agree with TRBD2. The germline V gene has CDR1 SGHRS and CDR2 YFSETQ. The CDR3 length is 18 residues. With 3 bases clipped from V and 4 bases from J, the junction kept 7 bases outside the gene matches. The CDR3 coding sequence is TGCGCCAGCAGCTCTGGGACTAGCGGGAGGGAAAGGTACAATGAGCAGTTCTTC. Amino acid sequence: CASSSGTSGRERYNEQFF.

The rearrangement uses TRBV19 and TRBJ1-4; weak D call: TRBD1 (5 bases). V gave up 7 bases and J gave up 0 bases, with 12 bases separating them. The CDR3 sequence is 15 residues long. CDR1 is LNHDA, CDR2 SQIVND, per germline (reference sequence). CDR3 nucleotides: TGTGCCAGTAAACGGGGGGGAGCAACTAATGAAAAACTGTTTTTT. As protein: CASKRGGATNEKLFF.